Described below is a single TCR beta chain sequence and its context. Its specificity is not known. The sample originates from a study of Ad26.COV2.S vaccination and SARS-CoV-2 variants. Study-level points and caveats: Possible underestimation of total T cell responses by the TCR breadth and depth analyses was noted. Relative to placebo recipients, vaccine recipients exhibited elevated spike-specific TCR breadth.

The CDR3 runs to 13 residues. CDR1 is MRHNA, CDR2 SNTAGT, per germline. Trimming shortened V by 4 bases and J by 0 bases, and 5 bases separated the two germline ends. This table comes from immunoSEQ multiplex PCR, and its TCRdb copy is limited to in-frame clones, with some not included. The sample yields just over 350,000 clones, around 92% seen once. The material sequenced was peripheral blood, taken after recovery from COVID-19. The rearrangement uses TRBV6-4 and TRBJ2-3; possible D gene TRBD2, 5 bases. The receptor's source is a human donor who had recovered from COVID-19. The CDR3 DNA reads as TGTGCCAGCAGTGCTAGCAGCACAGATACGCAGTATTTT. Encoded protein: CASSASSTDTQYF.